What follows are 13 T cell receptor beta chains derived from one specimen sequenced in a study of shared clonotypes between healthy human individuals. Method: immunoSEQ multiplex PCR; TCRdb's copy keeps in-frame clones and lacks some. The table records about 470,000 clones, roughly 83% of them present only once. Input material: PBMCs. The receptors shown here come from a woman in her thirties or forties in good health. Some clones in this sample may be carry-over from other donors' samples.

This chain uses TRBV2 with TRBJ2-5; maybe TRBD2 (7 bases). The germline V gene encodes CDR1 SNHLY and CDR2 FYNNEI. CDR3 size: 15 residues. Trimming removed 4 bases at V and 4 bases at J, with 16 bases between. The CDR3: CASSGQGRGGETQYF. The CDR3 DNA follows: TGTGCCAGCAGTGGGCAGGGGAGGGGAGGAGAGACCCAGTACTTC.

The chain recombines TRBV6-1 with TRBJ2-7, with 7 nucleotides matching TRBD1. The ends lost 6 bases at V and 6 bases at J; junction bases unmatched: 8. The CDR3 loop spans 13 amino acids. In germline, CDR1 is MNHNS, CDR2 SASEGT. CDR3 sequence (DNA): TGTGCCAGCAGGAGTCCCGGGACAGTCGAGCAGTACTTC. It translates to CASRSPGTVEQYF.

The V call is TRBV6-6, the J call TRBJ1-6; D remains ambiguous. Trimming took 2 bases from V and 10 from J, leaving 9 bases between them. The germline CDR1 and CDR2 sequences are MNHNY and SVGAGI (reference sequence). The CDR3 contains 13 residues. The chain's CDR3 is CASSYEVYSPLHF. CDR3 nucleotides: TGTGCCAGCAGTTACGAAGTATACTCACCCCTCCACTTT.

The J gene is TRBJ2-3, the V gene TRBV6-6, with D possibly being TRBD2 (6 bases). The V gene's germline CDR1 is MNHNY and CDR2 SVGAGI (reference sequence). CDR3 length: 14 residues. The germline V and J ends were trimmed by 6 bases and 1 base, with 11 bases remaining between them. CDR3 bases: TGTGCCAGCAGGGACTACCGAGGCACAGATACGCAGTATTTT. It yields the protein CASRDYRGTDTQYF.

J is TRBJ2-7 and V is TRBV5-1; a weak D match, TRBD2 (7 bases). The CDR3 is made up of 15 amino acids. The germline CDR1 and CDR2 sequences are SGHRS and YFSETQ. Trimming pared 0 bases from V and 0 bases from J, leaving 10 bases between. The CDR3 nucleotides read TGCGCCAGCAGCTTGGTCGCGGGGGCCTCCTACGAGCAGTACTTC. It specifies CASSLVAGASYEQYF.

This rearrangement joins TRBV9 to TRBJ1-3, with no clear D. Between the trimmed V and J ends, which lost 5 bases and 0 bases, there was a span of 18 bases. This CDR3 is built from 17 residues. CDR1 and CDR2 from the germline V gene are SGDLS and YYNGEE. CDR3 loop: CASSPQELRSSGNTIYF. The CDR3 coding sequence is TGTGCCAGCAGTCCCCAGGAGCTCCGCAGCTCTGGAAACACCATATATTTT.

The rearrangement links TRBV30 to TRBJ2-5; TRBD1 aligns across 9 bases. The better agreement between TRBJ2-7 and the DNA end casts doubt on the J call. Germline CDR1 is GTSNPN and CDR2 is SVGIG (reference sequence). The CDR3 spans 14 residues. The CDR3 DNA follows: TGTGCCTGGAGTAAGGGGGGACAGGGTTACGAGCAGTACTTC. It encodes CAWSKGGQGYEQYF.

V gene TRBV29-1 combines with J gene TRBJ1-1; tentative D call: TRBD1 (6 bases). Germline CDR1 is SQVTM and CDR2 is ANQGSEA. The CDR3 covers 13 residues. Trimming pared 8 bases from V and 8 bases from J, leaving 21 bases between. The CDR3, as DNA: TGCAGCACCTATCTCGGACAGCACGAGGAAGCTTTCTTT. It codes for CSTYLGQHEEAFF.

The gene calls are TRBV7-2 and TRBJ2-1; D is ambiguous. The CDR3 runs 14 residues. CDR1 is SGHTA, CDR2 FQGNSA, per germline. Trimming left V 0 bases short and J 8 bases short, with 11 bases between. CDR3 bases: TGTGCCAGCAGCTTAGCCCGTGAGATCGATGAGCAGTTCTTC. The encoded protein is CASSLAREIDEQFF.

This chain joins TRBV2 and TRBJ2-4; 7 bases agree with TRBD1. This CDR3 has 15 amino acids. J lost 2 bases, V lost 2 bases, and 3 bases had no gene match. Germline CDR1 SNHLY, CDR2 FYNNEI. The CDR3 DNA reads as TGTGCCAGCAGTGAAATGGGACAGACCAAAAACATTCAGTACTTC. Translated, it gives CASSEMGQTKNIQYF.

Note on this clone: The sample contains more than one DNA sequence encoding this CDR3. The chain links TRBV19 to TRBJ2-1, with D perhaps assigned TRBD1 or TRBD2 (5 bases each). CDR1 and CDR2 (germline): LNHDA, SQIVND (reference sequence). The CDR3 covers 15 residues. Deletions cut 8 bases from V and 2 bases from J, with 16 bases between. The CDR3 is CASSVSGLAYNEQFF. CDR3 DNA sequence: TGTGCCAGTTCAGTGTCGGGGCTAGCCTACAATGAGCAGTTCTTC. The variable domain in full, with the rest retrieved from reference TRBV19 and TRBJ2-1, is DGGITQSPKYLFRKEGQNVTLSCEQNLNHDAMYWYRQDPGQGLRLIYYSQIVNDFQKGDIAEGYSVSREKKESFPLTVTSAQKNPTAFYLCASSVSGLAYNEQFFGPGTRLTVL.

Turning to this clone: Other nucleotide sequences from this sample produce the same CDR3. The V gene is TRBV30, the J gene TRBJ1-2; D uncertain. The germline V and J ends were trimmed by 0 bases and 2 bases, with 1 base remaining between them. Germline lookup yields CDR1 GTSNPN and CDR2 SVGIG (reference sequence). This CDR3 has 11 residues. In DNA form, the CDR3 reads TGTGCCTGGAGTGTCAACTATGGCTACACCTTC. Translated: CAWSVNYGYTF.

This sequence joins TRBV30 and TRBJ2-5; 8 positions agree with TRBD1. The CDR3 loop spans 13 amino acids. Germline CDR1 is GTSNPN and CDR2 is SVGIG (reference sequence). The J segment lost 11 bases and the V segment lost 7 bases, leaving 15 bases of the junction unmatched. The CDR3 loop is CASDPGGGGEQYF. DNA for the CDR3: TGTGCCTCAGACCCAGGGGGCGGAGGTGAGCAGTACTTC.